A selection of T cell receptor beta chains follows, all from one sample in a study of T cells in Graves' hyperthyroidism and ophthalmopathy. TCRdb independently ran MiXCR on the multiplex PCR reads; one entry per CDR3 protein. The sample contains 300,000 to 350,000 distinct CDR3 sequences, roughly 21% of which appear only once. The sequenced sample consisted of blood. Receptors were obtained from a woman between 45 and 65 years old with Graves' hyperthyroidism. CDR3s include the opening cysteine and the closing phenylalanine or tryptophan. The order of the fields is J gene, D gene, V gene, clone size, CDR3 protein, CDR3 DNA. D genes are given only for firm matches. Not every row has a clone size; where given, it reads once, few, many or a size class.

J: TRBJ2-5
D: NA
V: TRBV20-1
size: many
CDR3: CSAIRGRAVQETQYF
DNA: TGCAGTGCTATTCGTGGCAGAGCGGTCCAAGAGACCCAGTACTTC

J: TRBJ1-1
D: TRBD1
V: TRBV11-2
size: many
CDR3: CASSRGQGPNTEAFF
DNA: TGTGCCAGCAGCCGGGGACAGGGCCCGAACACTGAAGCTTTCTTT

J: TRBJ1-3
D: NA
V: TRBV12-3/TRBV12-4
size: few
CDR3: CASSFLGAGNTIYF
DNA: TGTGCCAGCAGTTTTCTTGGGGCTGGAAACACCATATATTTT

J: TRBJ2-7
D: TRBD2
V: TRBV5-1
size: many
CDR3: CASSFSGAYEQYF
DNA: TGCGCCAGCAGCTTTAGCGGGGCCTACGAGCAGTACTTC

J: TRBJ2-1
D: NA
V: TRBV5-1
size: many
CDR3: CASSLVGQRNEQFF
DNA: TGCGCCAGCAGCTTGGTCGGGCAGCGCAATGAGCAGTTCTTC

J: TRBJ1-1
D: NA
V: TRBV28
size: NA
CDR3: CASSFPRSDITEAFF
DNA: TGTGCCAGCAGTTTTCCCAGGTCGGACATCACTGAAGCTTTCTTT

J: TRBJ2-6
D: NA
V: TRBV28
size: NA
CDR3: CASRPYMSSGANVLTF
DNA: TGTGCCAGCAGACCTTACATGAGCTCTGGGGCCAACGTCCTGACTTTC

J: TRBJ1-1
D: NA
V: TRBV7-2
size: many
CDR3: CASSFGVGNTEAFF
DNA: TGTGCCAGCAGCTTCGGGGTAGGGAACACTGAAGCTTTCTTT

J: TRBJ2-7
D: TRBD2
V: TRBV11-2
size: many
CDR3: CASSPTPSGRREQYF
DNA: TGTGCCAGCAGCCCTACTCCTAGCGGGAGGCGCGAGCAGTACTTC

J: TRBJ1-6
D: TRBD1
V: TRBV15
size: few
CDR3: CAVRQGRNSPLHF
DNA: TGTGCCGTCAGACAGGGACGTAATTCACCCCTCCACTTT

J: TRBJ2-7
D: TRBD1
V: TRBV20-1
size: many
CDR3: CSASLTGAEQYF
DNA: TGCAGTGCTAGCTTGACAGGGGCCGAGCAGTACTTC

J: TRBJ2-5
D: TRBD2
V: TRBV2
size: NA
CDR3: CASRDSGGQTQYF
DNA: TGTGCCAGCAGAGATAGCGGGGGGCAGACCCAGTACTTC

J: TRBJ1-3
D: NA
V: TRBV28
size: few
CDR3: CASSLGIGTGNTIYF
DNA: TGTGCCAGCAGTTTAGGGATAGGTACTGGAAACACCATATATTTT

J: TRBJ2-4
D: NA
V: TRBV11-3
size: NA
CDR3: CASSFERAKNIQYF
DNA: TGTGCCAGCAGCTTCGAGAGGGCCAAAAACATTCAGTACTTC

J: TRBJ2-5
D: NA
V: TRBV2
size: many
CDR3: CASSEAVLGGGVETQYF
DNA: TGTGCCAGCAGTGAAGCGGTCCTGGGGGGGGGCGTAGAGACCCAGTACTTC

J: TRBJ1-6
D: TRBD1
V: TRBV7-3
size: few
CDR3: CASSSDRVLNSPLHF
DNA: TGTGCCAGCAGCTCCGACAGGGTTCTTAATTCACCCCTCCACTTT

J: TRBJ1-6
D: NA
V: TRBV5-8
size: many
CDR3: CASSFGRNNSPLHF
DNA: TGTGCCAGCAGCTTTGGCAGGAATAATTCACCCCTCCACTTT

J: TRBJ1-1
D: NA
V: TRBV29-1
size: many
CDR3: CSVSGGGNTEAFF
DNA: TGCAGCGTCTCGGGGGGCGGGAACACTGAAGCTTTCTTT

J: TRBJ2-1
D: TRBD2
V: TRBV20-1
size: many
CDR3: CSARDSWLAGAVRIYNEQFF
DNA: TGCAGTGCTAGAGATTCTTGGCTAGCGGGAGCTGTCAGAATTTACAATGAGCAGTTCTTC

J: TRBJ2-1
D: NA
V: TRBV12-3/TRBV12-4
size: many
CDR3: CASSFGDYNEQFF
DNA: TGTGCCAGCAGTTTTGGCGACTACAATGAGCAGTTCTTC

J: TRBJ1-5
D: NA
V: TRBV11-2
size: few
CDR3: CASSLSTGRTNQPQHF
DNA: TGTGCCAGCAGCTTAAGCACGGGACGGACGAATCAGCCCCAGCATTTT

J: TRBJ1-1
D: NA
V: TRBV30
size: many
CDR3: CAWSGGPNTEAFF
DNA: TGTGCCTGGAGCGGTGGGCCTAACACTGAAGCTTTCTTT

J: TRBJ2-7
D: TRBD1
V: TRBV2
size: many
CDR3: CASSRDRNYEQYF
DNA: TGTGCCAGCAGTCGGGACAGGAACTACGAGCAGTACTTC

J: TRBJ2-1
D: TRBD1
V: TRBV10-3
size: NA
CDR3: CAISERTGNEQFF
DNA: TGTGCCATCAGTGAGCGGACAGGGAATGAGCAGTTCTTC

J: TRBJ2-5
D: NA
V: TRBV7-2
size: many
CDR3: CASAGRFQETQYF
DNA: TGTGCCAGCGCGGGACGATTCCAAGAGACCCAGTACTTC

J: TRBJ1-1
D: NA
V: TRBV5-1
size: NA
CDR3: CASSSQGRGDTEAFF
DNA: TGCGCCAGCAGCTCGCAGGGTCGGGGGGACACTGAAGCTTTCTTT

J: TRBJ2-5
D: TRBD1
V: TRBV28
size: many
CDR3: CASSWYGQVGTQYF
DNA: TGTGCCAGCAGTTGGTACGGACAGGTGGGGACCCAGTACTTC

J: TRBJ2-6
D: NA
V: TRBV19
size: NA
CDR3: CASSIGRQGTSGANVLTF
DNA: TGTGCCAGTAGTATTGGGCGCCAGGGGACCTCTGGGGCCAACGTCCTGACTTTC

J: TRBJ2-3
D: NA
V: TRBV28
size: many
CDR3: CASSFRLGDTQYF
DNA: TGTGCCAGCAGTTTCAGGCTGGGGGATACGCAGTATTTT

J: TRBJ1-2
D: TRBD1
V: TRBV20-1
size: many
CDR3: CSASKDRLYGYTF
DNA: TGCAGTGCTAGTAAGGACAGGCTCTATGGCTACACCTTC

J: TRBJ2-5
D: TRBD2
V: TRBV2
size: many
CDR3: CASSDLAGGPATQYF
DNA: TGTGCCAGCAGTGACCTAGCGGGGGGCCCGGCGACCCAGTACTTC

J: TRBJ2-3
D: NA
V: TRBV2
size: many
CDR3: CASSEQGTDTQYF
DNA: TGTGCCAGCAGTGAACAGGGCACAGATACGCAGTATTTT

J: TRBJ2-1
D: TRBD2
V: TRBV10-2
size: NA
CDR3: CASSVGERELSYNEQFF
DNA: TGCGCCAGCAGCGTCGGGGAGCGGGAGCTCTCCTACAATGAGCAGTTCTTC

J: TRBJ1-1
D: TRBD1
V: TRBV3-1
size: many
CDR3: CASSQVSGQGATEAFF
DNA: TGTGCCAGCAGCCAAGTGTCCGGACAGGGGGCCACTGAAGCTTTCTTT

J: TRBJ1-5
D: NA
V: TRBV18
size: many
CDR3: CASSSGGRQPQHF
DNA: TGTGCCAGCTCATCCGGAGGGCGTCAGCCCCAGCATTTT

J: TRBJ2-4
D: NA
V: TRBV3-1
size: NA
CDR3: CASSQGADFTIAKNIQYF
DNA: TGTGCCAGCAGCCAAGGGGCCGATTTCACTATAGCCAAAAACATTCAGTACTTC

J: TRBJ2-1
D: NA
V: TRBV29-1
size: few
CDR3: CSVESSVSYNEQFF
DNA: TGCAGCGTAGAAAGTAGCGTATCCTACAATGAGCAGTTCTTC

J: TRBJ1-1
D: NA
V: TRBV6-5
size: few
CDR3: CASSYKNEAFF
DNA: TGTGCCAGCAGTTACAAAAATGAAGCTTTCTTT

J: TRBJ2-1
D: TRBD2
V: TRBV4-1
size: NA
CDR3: CASSQDQMASGGGSYNEQFF
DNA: TGCGCCAGCAGCCAAGATCAAATGGCTAGCGGGGGGGGGTCCTACAATGAGCAGTTCTTC

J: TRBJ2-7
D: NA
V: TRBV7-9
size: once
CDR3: CASSLALDSYEQYF
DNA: TGTGCCAGCAGCTTAGCCCTCGACAGTTACGAGCAGTACTTC

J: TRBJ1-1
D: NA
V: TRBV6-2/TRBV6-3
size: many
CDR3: CASSYGGNTEAFF
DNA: TGTGCCAGCAGTTACGGAGGGAACACTGAAGCTTTCTTT

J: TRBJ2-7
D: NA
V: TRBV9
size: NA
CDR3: CASSVTLGGEQYF
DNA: TGTGCCAGCAGCGTCACCTTGGGGGGCGAGCAGTACTTC

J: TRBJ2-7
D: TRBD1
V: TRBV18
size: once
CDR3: CASSRGTGASEQYF
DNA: TGTGCCAGCTCCCGGGGGACAGGGGCTAGCGAGCAGTACTTC

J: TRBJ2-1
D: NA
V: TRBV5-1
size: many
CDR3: CASSARERNEQFF
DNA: TGCGCCAGCAGCGCCCGAGAGCGCAATGAGCAGTTCTTC

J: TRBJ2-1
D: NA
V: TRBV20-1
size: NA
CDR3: CSASRGRRVNEQFF
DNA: TGCAGTGCTAGCCGGGGGAGGAGGGTTAATGAGCAGTTCTTC

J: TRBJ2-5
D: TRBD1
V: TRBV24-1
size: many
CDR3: CATSGGTGASEETQYF
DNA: TGTGCCACCAGTGGAGGGACAGGGGCTTCTGAAGAGACCCAGTACTTC

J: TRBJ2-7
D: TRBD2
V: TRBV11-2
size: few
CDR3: CASSLDLSGSEQYF
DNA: TGTGCCAGCAGCTTAGATCTGAGCGGGAGCGAGCAGTACTTC

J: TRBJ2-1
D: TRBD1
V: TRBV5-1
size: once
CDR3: CASSLAPMGQGSKNEQFF
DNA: TGCGCCAGCAGCCTTGCCCCAATGGGACAGGGTTCGAAAAATGAGCAGTTCTTC

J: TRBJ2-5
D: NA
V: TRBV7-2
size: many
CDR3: CASSLGRGRGETQYF
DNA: TGTGCCAGCAGCTTAGGCAGGGGGCGGGGGGAGACCCAGTACTTC

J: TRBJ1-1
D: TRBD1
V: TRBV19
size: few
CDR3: CASSLRTGDWGTEAFF
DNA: TGTGCCAGTAGTCTGAGGACAGGGGATTGGGGCACTGAAGCTTTCTTT

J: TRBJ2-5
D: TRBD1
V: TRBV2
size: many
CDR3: CASLSGTGSQTQYF
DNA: TGTGCCAGCCTTTCCGGGACAGGGTCTCAGACCCAGTACTTC